Each of the 26 T cell receptor beta chains below was sequenced from the same sample in a study of T-cell reconstitution after alpha-beta-depleted transplantation in children. It was with unique molecular identifiers that the TCRbeta library was prepared. TCRdb ran MiXCR on the PCR reads and lists one entry per CDR3 protein. The profile covers about 640,000 distinct CDR3 sequences, with 15% to 20% appearing a single time and 0.8% to 1.1% taken by the ten largest. Sample: PBMCs from the stem cell graft donor, taken from the stem cell graft. All receptors derive from a human donor who donated a stem cell graft to a child with acute myeloid leukemia.

Ten or more counts support this clonotype. In nucleotides, the CDR3 is TGCAGTGCACCTGCGCGGGGCAACGCTGAAGCTTTCTTT. It encodes CSAPARGNAEAFF. The gene calls are TRBV20-1 and TRBJ1-1; D perhaps matches TRBD1 (5 bases). This CDR3 is 13 amino acids long. Trimming removed 6 bases at V and 6 bases at J, with 17 bases between. Germline V gene data show CDR1 as DFQATT and CDR2 as SNEGSKA (reference sequence).

A few counts support this clonotype. The chain carries TRBV12-3 or TRBV12-4 and TRBJ2-1; a possible D gene is TRBD2 (6 bases). The CDR3 sequence is 15 residues long. Trimming took 4 bases from V and 7 from J, leaving 17 bases between them. The CDR3 DNA follows: TGTGCCAGCAGTTCCACCGGGACTCCCCCGAATGAGCAGTTCTTC. It is translated as CASSSTGTPPNEQFF.

This clonotype occurred many times. The genes are TRBV29-1 and TRBJ2-1; D gene unclear. Germline V gene lookup returns CDR1 SQVTM and CDR2 ANQGSEA. The CDR3 consists of 13 residues. Trimming took off 4 bases at V and 9 bases at J, with 16 bases between the two ends. CDR3 loop: CSVGRGGPFEQFF. DNA for the CDR3: TGCAGCGTTGGACGCGGTGGGCCTTTTGAGCAGTTCTTC.

V usage is TRBV5-1 and J usage is TRBJ2-5; 13 bases agree with TRBD2. The germline V gene encodes CDR1 SGHRS and CDR2 YFSETQ. This CDR3 has 16 residues. V lost 0 bases to trimming and J lost 5 bases; unmatched junction nucleotides: 4. DNA for the CDR3: TGCGCCAGCAGCTTGGCTCCGGGACTAGCGGGGGAGACCCAGTACTTC. Protein product: CASSLAPGLAGETQYF.

This clonotype appeared many times. The chain has TRBV20-1 and TRBJ2-7, with 10 positions matching TRBD2. Germline-derived CDR1 and CDR2 are DFQATT and SNEGSKA (reference sequence). Germline trimming cut 5 bases from V and 5 bases from J; bases unmatched to any gene: 6. The CDR3 loop spans 13 amino acids. CDR3 DNA: TGCAGTGCTGCTAGCGGGGGAGTCGACGAGCAGTACGTC. Protein product: CSAASGGVDEQYV.

The chain carries TRBV11-2 and TRBJ2-7, with TRBD2 matching over 7 bases. The germline gives CDR1 SGHAT, CDR2 FQNNGV. V lost 4 bases and J lost 3; bases outside the gene matches: 3. The CDR3 totals 13 residues. The CDR3 loop reads CASSSGTIYEQYV. The CDR3 DNA reads TGTGCCAGCAGCTCCGGGACTATCTACGAGCAGTACGTC.

This clonotype was seen many times. This chain uses TRBV20-1 with TRBJ2-7; 8 bases agree with TRBD2. This CDR3 contains 15 residues. Germline lookup yields CDR1 DFQATT and CDR2 SNEGSKA (reference sequence). The V and J ends lost 2 bases and 2 bases, in that order; junction bases with no gene match: 8. CDR3 protein: CSARSLAGGPYEQYF. CDR3 sequence (DNA): TGCAGTGCTAGATCCCTGGCGGGGGGACCCTACGAGCAGTACTTC.

In its sample, this clonotype was seen a few times. The chain joins TRBV12-3 or TRBV12-4 to TRBJ1-2; D gene uncertain. This CDR3 comprises 14 residues. Trimming took 5 bases from V and 5 from J, leaving 15 bases between them. In DNA form, the CDR3 reads TGTGCCAGCAGTCCCGAGGGTCCCCATTATGGCTACACCTTC. Protein: CASSPEGPHYGYTF.

The CDR3 nucleotides are TGTGCCAGCAGTGTAGGACAGGGGATCGTCGAGCAGTACGTC. Translation: CASSVGQGIVEQYV. The gene calls are TRBV6-1 and TRBJ2-7; 9 bases align to TRBD1. V shed 4 bases and J 6 bases; nucleotides not matched to a gene: 7. The CDR3 length is 14 residues. Germline V gene sequence: CDR1 MNHNS, CDR2 SASEGT.

This clonotype was observed at least ten times. The chain joins TRBV4-2 to TRBJ2-2; tentatively, D is TRBD1 or TRBD2 (5 bases each). This CDR3 region has 15 residues. Germline V gene sequence: CDR1 LGHNA, CDR2 YNFKEQ. The V gene lost 4 bases and the J gene lost 5 bases, with 14 bases spanning the gap. CDR3 bases: TGTGCCAGCAGCCCCTCCGGGACGGGGACCGGGGAGCTGTTTTTT. Its translation is CASSPSGTGTGELFF.

At least ten counts were recorded for this clonotype. The gene calls are TRBV20-1 and TRBJ2-1, with D perhaps TRBD1 (6 bases). From germline, CDR1 is DFQATT and CDR2 SNEGSKA (reference sequence). Between the trimmed V and J ends, which lost 1 base and 10 bases, there was a span of 8 bases. The CDR3 has 11 amino acids. The CDR3 protein is CSARAQGEQFF. CDR3 DNA: TGCAGTGCTAGAGCTCAGGGGGAGCAGTTCTTC.

At least ten counts were recorded for this clonotype. The V call is TRBV20-1, the J call TRBJ1-1; 7 bases are a match to TRBD1. The CDR3 is 15 amino acids. CDR1 is DFQATT and CDR2 is SNEGSKA in the germline V gene (reference sequence). The V segment lost 1 base and the J segment 0 bases; nucleotides outside the gene matches: 5. The CDR3: CSARGWDSMNTEAFF. The CDR3 nucleotides are TGCAGTGCTAGAGGCTGGGACAGCATGAACACTGAAGCTTTCTTT.

In this sample, this clonotype turned up a few times. J is TRBJ1-1 and V is TRBV29-1, with D perhaps matching TRBD1 (5 bases). V shed 6 bases and J shed 1 base, with 9 bases lying between them. The germline V gene encodes CDR1 SQVTM and CDR2 ANQGSEA. The CDR3 has 12 amino acids. This CDR3 reads CSVVGGNTEAFF. The CDR3 coding sequence is TGCAGCGTAGTGGGGGGGAACACTGAAGCTTTCTTT.

The chain couples TRBV5-1 to TRBJ2-6; the match to TRBD1 covers 9 bases. Germline V gene sequence: CDR1 SGHRS, CDR2 YFSETQ. This CDR3 is built from 17 residues. V gave up 4 bases and J gave up 2 bases; unmatched junction bases: 7. The CDR3 region is CASSAGQGNTGANVLTF. DNA of the CDR3: TGCGCCAGCAGCGCGGGACAGGGAAACACTGGGGCCAACGTCCTGACTTTC. The full variable domain, rest sourced from reference TRBV5-1 and TRBJ2-6, is KAGVTQTPRYLIKTRGQQVTLSCSPISGHRSVSWYQQTPGQGLQFLFEYFSETQRNKGNFPGRFSGRQFSNSRSEMNVSTLELGDSALYLCASSAGQGNTGANVLTFGAGSRLTVL.

The genes are TRBV7-9 and TRBJ2-7; the match to TRBD1 covers 8 bases. CDR1 SEHNR and CDR2 FQNEAQ come from the germline V gene (reference sequence). The CDR3 covers 11 residues. Germline trimming cut 8 bases from V and 5 bases from J; bases unmatched to any gene: 2. In DNA form, the CDR3 reads TGTGCCAGCTTGACAGGGGACGAGCAGTACTTC. Protein product: CASLTGDEQYF.

This clonotype has a count of ten or more. The rearrangement uses TRBV29-1 and TRBJ2-1; the D call may be TRBD1 or TRBD2 (5 bases each). V lost 3 bases and J 5 bases, leaving 8 bases between the germline ends. Germline V lookup: CDR1 SQVTM, CDR2 ANQGSEA. The CDR3 is made up of 12 amino acids. The chain's CDR3 is CSVDRGNNEQFF. The CDR3 nucleotides are TGCAGCGTTGACCGGGGCAACAATGAGCAGTTCTTC.

This clonotype showed up just a few times. The chain links TRBV14 to TRBJ1-2; D is possibly TRBD1 (5 bases). Trimming removed 2 bases from V and 4 bases from J, with 14 bases in between. CDR1 SGHDN and CDR2 FVKESK come from the germline V gene. This CDR3 has 15 amino acids. This CDR3 is CASSQTGRRIYGYTF. The CDR3 bases are TGTGCCAGCAGCCAAACAGGACGGAGGATCTATGGCTACACCTTC. Variable domain in full (rest from reference TRBV14 and TRBJ1-2): EAGVTQFPSHSVIEKGQTVTLRCDPISGHDNLYWYRRVMGKEIKFLLHFVKESKQDESGMPNNRFLAERTGGTYSTLKVQPAELEDSGVYFCASSQTGRRIYGYTFGSGTRLTVV.

In regard to this clonotype: One junction end does not reproduce the germline sequence, and a read error may be involved. V gene TRBV7-9 combines with J gene TRBJ2-1, with TRBD2 as a possible D gene (6 bases). The germline V gene encodes CDR1 SEHNR and CDR2 FQNEAQ (reference sequence). CDR3 size: 16 residues. CDR3 residues: CASSLWAGSSYNAQFF. CDR3 bases: TGTGCCAGCAGCTTATGGGCGGGGAGCTCCTACAATGCGCAGTTCTTC.

The V and J genes are TRBV19 and TRBJ2-5, with TRBD1 as a possible D gene (5 bases). The length of the CDR3 is 14 residues. Germline V gives CDR1 LNHDA, CDR2 SQIVND (reference sequence). Trimming cost V 4 bases and J 7 bases, with 16 bases left between them. CDR3 nucleotide sequence: TGTGCCAGTAGTACCCCTGCGACAGCCTGGACCCAGTACTTC. Translated, it gives CASSTPATAWTQYF.

In its sample, this clonotype was seen a few times. CDR3 loop: CASSHGPRLNTEAFF. DNA of the CDR3: TGTGCCAGCAGTCACGGACCTCGGCTGAACACTGAAGCTTTCTTT. V usage is TRBV6-5 and J usage is TRBJ1-1; D uncertain. Germline V CDR1 and CDR2: MNHEY, SVGAGI. The germline V and J ends were trimmed by 5 bases and 0 bases, with 13 bases remaining between them. This CDR3 contains 15 residues.

This clonotype came up many times. The CDR3: CSGRAQETQYF. CDR3 bases: TGCAGTGGCAGGGCTCAAGAGACCCAGTACTTC. The genes are TRBV20-1 and TRBJ2-5, with D possibly being TRBD1 (5 bases). CDR3 length equals 11 residues. The V gene lost 7 bases and the J gene lost 2 bases, with 8 bases spanning the gap. Germline CDR1 reads DFQATT; CDR2 reads SNEGSKA (reference sequence).

Points on this clonotype: With a much larger clone just one base away, this may be a read error. V usage is TRBV10-3 and J usage is TRBJ2-7; possible D gene TRBD1, 6 bases. The CDR3 is 15 amino acids. The germline gives CDR1 ENHRY, CDR2 SYGVKD. Trimming took 5 bases from V and 0 from J, leaving 14 bases between them. The CDR3 DNA sequence: TGTGCCATCAGTTCGGGTGACAGGAGCTCCTACGAGCAGTACGTC. It yields the protein CAISSGDRSSYEQYV.

The V and J genes are TRBV12-3 or TRBV12-4 and TRBJ2-2; the match to TRBD2 covers 7 bases. Unmatched junction bases numbered 12, after V lost 9 bases and J lost 2 bases. CDR3 length: 16 residues. The CDR3 loop is CASTLVGGKNTGELFF. As DNA, the CDR3 is TGTGCCAGTACCCTCGTGGGGGGGAAAAACACCGGGGAGCTGTTTTTT.

This clonotype was seen more than once but under ten times. Written as DNA, the CDR3 is TGTGCCAGCAGTTACTCGGCCCCCCCCGGCACTGAAGCTTTCTTT. Protein product: CASSYSAPPGTEAFF. This rearrangement joins TRBV6-2 or TRBV6-3 to TRBJ1-1, with D uncertain. The CDR3 totals 15 residues. In germline, CDR1 is MNHEY, CDR2 SVGEGT. Deletions cut 0 bases from V and 4 bases from J, with 12 bases between.

This clonotype was seen only a few times. This chain uses TRBV29-1 with TRBJ1-1; D is perhaps TRBD1 (5 bases). This CDR3 region has 18 residues. Germline V gene data show CDR1 as SQVTM and CDR2 as ANQGSEA. V was shortened by 0 bases and J by 4 bases, with 24 bases between the two germline ends. The CDR3 loop is CSVEDLAGQRAPGTEAFF. The CDR3 DNA sequence: TGCAGCGTTGAAGATCTTGCAGGACAACGAGCCCCCGGCACTGAAGCTTTCTTT.

This clonotype was observed a few times. The chain employs TRBV7-9 and TRBJ1-5; TRBD1 is a possible D gene (5 bases). Trimming removed 6 bases at V and 2 bases at J, with 11 bases between. Germline V gene sequence: CDR1 SEHNR, CDR2 FQNEAQ (reference sequence). There are 14 residues in the CDR3. The CDR3 reads CASSHGGGNQPQHF. The CDR3 DNA follows: TGTGCCAGCAGTCATGGGGGAGGCAATCAGCCCCAGCATTTT.